Sequencing of this T cell receptor (beta chain) was carried out in a study of T cell responses to AZD1222 COVID-19 vaccine. TCRdb's copy holds only in-frame clones and misses some; the assay was immunoSEQ multiplex PCR. Of around 140,000 clones listed, 80% to 95% are singletons. V was cut by 4 bases and J by 2 bases, with 11 bases left in between. This CDR3 comprises 14 residues. The germline gives CDR1 SGHTA, CDR2 FQGNSA. The chain is built from TRBV7-2 and TRBJ1-2; D is unresolved. The sample was peripheral blood, taken 28 days after the second AZD1222 dose. The origin of this receptor is an adult who received the AZD1222 COVID-19 vaccine. The CDR3: CASSSGGLNYGYTF. The CDR3 DNA follows: TGTGCCAGCAGCTCTGGAGGTTTGAACTATGGCTACACCTTC.